The rows below give T cell receptor beta chains drawn from one sample of a study of PD-1 blockade in classical Hodgkin lymphoma. Here immunoSEQ multiplex PCR was the method, and the copy in TCRdb shows in-frame clones only, minus some. The profile shows about 50,000 clones, around 91% of them singletons. This specimen was peripheral blood mononuclear cells (PBMCs), taken before the fourth cycle of nivolumab. The receptors stem from a human donor with classical Hodgkin lymphoma. CDR3s leave out the opening cysteine and the closing phenylalanine or tryptophan. A D gene is named only where the DNA matches it firmly. Rows give clone size only sometimes, using once, few, many, or a class for an expanded clone.

d_call cdr3_length clone_size v_call cdr3_aa
. 11 . TRBV27 ASSISGANVLT
. 12 . TRBV7-2 ASSLAVSNYGYT
. 15 . TRBV21-1 ASSKALGTEDYQPQH
. 16 . TRBV19 ASSIVGGGFPMNTEAF
TRBD2 14 . TRBV27 ASSAPSAGGPNEQF
TRBD2 14 . TRBV6-1 ASSEKGLAGPYTQY
. 13 . TRBV25-1 ASSEFGVYSGELF
. 15 once TRBV9 ASSVGFTGYGINTIY
TRBD2 10 . TRBV4-2 ASSRLAGEQY
. 13 . TRBV2 ASISRSQGNYGYT
TRBD1 13 . TRBV5-3 ARSCPGTGGNEQF
. 10 . TRBV7-9 ASSLRSEKLF
. 11 . TRBV28 ASSLTDTHEQY
TRBD2 13 . TRBV15 ATSSVGLASYEQY
TRBD2 9 . TRBV25-1 ATQPGLEKF
. 11 . TRBV6-4 ASSVGENTEAF
TRBD1 13 . TRBV14 ASSFSGTGDTEAF
. 13 once TRBV7-9 ASRGGAFSPYWQF
TRBD1 16 . TRBV7-3 ASSLTKGQGPNTGELF
TRBD2 15 few TRBV4-1 ASSQEGGAGVSNEQF
. 9 . TRBV7-9 ASSLNTEAF
. 12 . TRBV5-1 ASSPRETGSEQY
. 12 . TRBV6-1 ASSEDHGPGELF
TRBD1 12 . TRBV5-4 ASSRGQGNEKLF
. 13 . TRBV30 AWSLGLGATYEQY
. 14 . TRBV18 ASSPAHLVFTGELF
. 14 . TRBV27 ASSEVWGATPSGYT
. 13 once TRBV11-2 ASSLDRGGGNTQY
. 12 . TRBV5-1 ASSRDWNTDTQY
TRBD1 16 . TRBV25-1 ASSAVHFRDRGATEAF
TRBD1 13 . TRBV4-1 ASSPQKGAGQPQH
. 11 once TRBV30 AWSRPWVAEAF
. 14 . TRBV7-9 ASSLDPGSSGNTIY
. 12 . TRBV9 ASSVGVRHRTQY
. 15 . TRBV4-2 ASSQEGRGGMNTEAF
. 14 . TRBV5-1 ASSPHGVFSGNTIY
. 11 once TRBV9 ASSVEVTSPQH
. 11 . TRBV10-3 ASRIGANGEAF
TRBD1 12 . TRBV5-1 ASSGMTGIYGYT
. 11 . TRBV5-1 ASRLGRPYEQY
. 14 . TRBV27 ASTNLMRTGANVLT
TRBD2 16 . TRBV2 ASSEAVLAGARRYEQY
TRBD1 12 . TRBV27 ASSLQGDWTEAF
. 15 . TRBV5-4 ASSFLGGGADSYEQY
. 11 once TRBV11-2 ASSLAGSYGYT
TRBD1 12 . TRBV5-1 ASSLGQPGKPQH
. 12 . TRBV6-5 ASSSGRTVYEQY
TRBD2 14 . TRBV7-3 ASSQWVAGAYNEQF
TRBD2 16 . TRBV13 ASSLLESGKLAKNIQY
TRBD2 14 . TRBV11-2 ASSPRLAGVTDTQY
. 13 . TRBV9 ASSAAANAGETQY
TRBD1 12 . TRBV29-1 SHTGGSNTGELF
. 10 . TRBV29-1 SVEDRRIQQF
TRBD2 14 . TRBV7-8 ASSDRTSGILGEQF
TRBD2 15 . TRBV27 ASSSPDLAGGPYEQY
TRBD1 16 . TRBV11-3 ASSFVGTGLQSSYEQY
. 13 . TRBV7-9 ASSFEQGPTYEQY
TRBD2 12 . TRBV2 ASSESAGGPEQY